A selection of T cell receptor beta chains follows, all from one sample in a study of blood T cell repertoires in COVID-19. The assay was immunoSEQ multiplex PCR, and TCRdb's table has in-frame clones only and misses some. This sample yields 250,000 or so clones, of which more than 85% are seen a single time; about 7.6% belongs to the top ten. Material: peripheral blood. These receptor sequences come from a woman between 70 and 85 years old with active or convalescent COVID-19. Each CDR3 is given with its conserved first and last residue. D genes are given only for firm matches. Expanded clones get a size class; other rows say once, few or many, or leave the size out.

v_call,d_call,j_call,clone_size,cdr3_nt,cdr3_aa
TRBV12-3/TRBV12-4,.,TRBJ2-4,.,TGTGCCAGCAGTTTTAACAAAAACATTCAGTACTTC,CASSFNKNIQYF
TRBV5-6,.,TRBJ2-7,.,TGTGCCAGCAGCTTGCCCCCCCGGGGCGAGCAGTACTTC,CASSLPPRGEQYF
TRBV7-2,.,TRBJ2-7,.,TGTGCCAGCAGCCGTACTCTTTACGAGCAGTACTTC,CASSRTLYEQYF
TRBV5-6,.,TRBJ1-2,.,TGTGCCAGCAGCCACGGAACAGCCTCCTATGGCTACACCTTC,CASSHGTASYGYTF
TRBV19,.,TRBJ2-3,.,TGTGCCAGTACTTCCGGGACAACTAGCACAGATACGCAGTATTTT,CASTSGTTSTDTQYF
TRBV7-2,.,TRBJ1-3,.,TGTGCCAGCAGCTTAGACAGCTCTGGAAACACCATATATTTT,CASSLDSSGNTIYF
TRBV28,.,TRBJ1-2,few,TGTGCCAGCAGTCGGGGGAGGGGAGCTAACTATGGCTACACCTTC,CASSRGRGANYGYTF
TRBV6-2/TRBV6-3,TRBD1,TRBJ2-3,.,TGTGCCAGCAGTAGGGACAGCTCTAGCACAGATACGCAGTATTTT,CASSRDSSSTDTQYF
TRBV7-2,.,TRBJ1-2,.,TGTGCCAGCAGCTCTCAAAGGGGTAACTATGGCTACACCTTC,CASSSQRGNYGYTF
TRBV19,.,TRBJ1-1,few,TGTGCCAGTAGTGCTCCTCGTGGGACAAAGAACACTGAAGCTTTCTTT,CASSAPRGTKNTEAFF
TRBV9,.,TRBJ1-5,.,TGTGCCAGCAGCGCTAGGGGGGGTTGGGATCAGCCCCAGCATTTT,CASSARGGWDQPQHF
TRBV2,TRBD2,TRBJ2-7,.,TGTGCCAGCAGTGAAAGGGTAGCGGGGGACGAGCAGTACTTC,CASSERVAGDEQYF
TRBV6-6,.,TRBJ1-1,.,TGTGCCAGCAGTCTAGCAGGGCAGAACACTGAAGCTTTCTTT,CASSLAGQNTEAFF
TRBV21-1,.,TRBJ2-5,few,TGTGCCAGCAGCAAAGAGATTCGGTCTGGGGAGCTAGAAGAGACCCAGTACTTC,CASSKEIRSGELEETQYF
TRBV7-2,.,TRBJ2-3,.,TGTGCCAGCAGCACCACTGCGCGGGGTGCGGATACGCAGTATTTT,CASSTTARGADTQYF
TRBV10-3,.,TRBJ2-2,.,TGTGCCACCCGTCAGGGTGTCGGCCCGAACACCGGGGAGCTGTTTTTT,CATRQGVGPNTGELFF
TRBV5-1,.,TRBJ2-7,.,TGCGCCAGCAGCCATGAGCCGCTCTACGAGCAGTACTTC,CASSHEPLYEQYF
TRBV3-1/TRBV3-2,.,TRBJ1-2,.,TGTGCCAGCAGCCAAGGGCGCCAGGGGAACTATGGCTACACCTTC,CASSQGRQGNYGYTF
TRBV7-2,TRBD1,TRBJ1-3,.,TGTGCCAGCAGCTCTACAGGGGGTGGAAACACCATATATTTT,CASSSTGGGNTIYF
TRBV12-3/TRBV12-4,.,TRBJ1-2,.,TGTGCCAGCAGTTTAGCTAGCCGGAGCGGCTACACCTTC,CASSLASRSGYTF
TRBV6-5,.,TRBJ1-4,few,TGTGCCAGCAACAGGGCAACTAATGAAAAACTGTTTTTT,CASNRATNEKLFF
TRBV27,TRBD1,TRBJ2-7,.,TGTGCCAGCGGGACAGCTCCCCGAATTTACGAGCAGTACTTC,CASGTAPRIYEQYF
TRBV9,TRBD2,TRBJ2-1,.,TGTGCCAGCAGCTCTCGGACTAGCCGGGGCTACAATGAGCAGTTCTTC,CASSSRTSRGYNEQFF
TRBV18,TRBD1,TRBJ2-2,.,TGTGCCAGCTCACCTCGGACGTCGACAGGGGGCAGTAGGACCGGGGAGCTGTTTTTT,CASSPRTSTGGSRTGELFF
TRBV5-6,.,TRBJ2-3,.,TGTGCCAGCAGCTTGCTCCTCCCCGATACGCAGTATTTT,CASSLLLPDTQYF
TRBV19,TRBD1,TRBJ1-2,.,TGTGCCAGTAGTGGGAACTTCGACAGGGGGGCCCGAGGCTACACCTTC,CASSGNFDRGARGYTF